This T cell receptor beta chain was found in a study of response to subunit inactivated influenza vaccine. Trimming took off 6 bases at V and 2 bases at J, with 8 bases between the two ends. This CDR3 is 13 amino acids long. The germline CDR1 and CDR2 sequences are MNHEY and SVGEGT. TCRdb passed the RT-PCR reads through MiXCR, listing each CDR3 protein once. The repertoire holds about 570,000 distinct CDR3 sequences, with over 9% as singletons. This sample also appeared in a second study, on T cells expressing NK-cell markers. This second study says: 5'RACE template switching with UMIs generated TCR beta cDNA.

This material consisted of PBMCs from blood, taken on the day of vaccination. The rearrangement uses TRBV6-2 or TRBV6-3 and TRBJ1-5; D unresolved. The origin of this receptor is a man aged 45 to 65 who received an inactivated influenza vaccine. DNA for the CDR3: TGTGCCAGCAGGCCATTTGGCAATCAGCCCCAGCATTTT. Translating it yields CASRPFGNQPQHF.